A selection of T cell receptor beta chains follows, all from one sample in a study of blood T cell repertoires in COVID-19. Sequenced by immunoSEQ multiplex PCR; TCRdb stores in-frame clones only, minus some. Of about 50,000 clones listed, around 81% are singletons. Specimen: peripheral blood. These receptors originate from a man between 65 and 80 years old with active COVID-19. CDR3s include the opening cysteine and the closing phenylalanine or tryptophan. Fields, in order: D gene, J gene, clone size, V gene, CDR3 DNA, CDR3 protein. D genes are given only for firm matches. Size is stated for part of the rows, as once, few or many counts, or as a class when the clone is expanded.

D gene: TRBD1; J gene: TRBJ1-2; clone size: -; V gene: TRBV10-3; CDR3 DNA: TGTGCCATCAGTGAGGCACCTGGACAGGTGTTTGGTCGCTACACCTTC; CDR3 protein: CAISEAPGQVFGRYTF
D gene: -; J gene: TRBJ2-6; clone size: -; V gene: TRBV19; CDR3 DNA: TGTGCCAGCGAGATGTGGTCGTACGGAGGTGGGGCCAACGTCCTGACTTTC; CDR3 protein: CASEMWSYGGGANVLTF
D gene: TRBD2; J gene: TRBJ2-6; clone size: -; V gene: TRBV6-2/TRBV6-3; CDR3 DNA: TGTGCCAGCAGTAAACCTTGGGGGGGAGGTTCTGGGGCCAACGTCCTGACTTTC; CDR3 protein: CASSKPWGGGSGANVLTF
D gene: TRBD1; J gene: TRBJ1-1; clone size: -; V gene: TRBV10-3; CDR3 DNA: TGTGCCATCAGTGCGTCAGGACAGGTGGACACTGAAGCTTTCTTT; CDR3 protein: CAISASGQVDTEAFF
D gene: -; J gene: TRBJ2-5; clone size: -; V gene: TRBV19; CDR3 DNA: TGTGCCAGTAGTATATTTTGGGCAGAGACGTACCAAGAGACCCAGTACTTC; CDR3 protein: CASSIFWAETYQETQYF
D gene: TRBD2; J gene: TRBJ2-1; clone size: once; V gene: TRBV9; CDR3 DNA: TGTGCCAGCAGCGCGTCGGTGGAGCGGGGCACCTACAATGAGCAGTTCTTC; CDR3 protein: CASSASVERGTYNEQFF
D gene: TRBD1; J gene: TRBJ2-7; clone size: -; V gene: TRBV6-4; CDR3 DNA: TGTGCCAGCAGTGGCATCCGACAGGGTGGCGAGCAGTACTTC; CDR3 protein: CASSGIRQGGEQYF
D gene: TRBD1; J gene: TRBJ2-7; clone size: few; V gene: TRBV5-1; CDR3 DNA: TGCGCCAGCACGGATACAGGGGGCATCAACGAGCAGTACTTC; CDR3 protein: CASTDTGGINEQYF
D gene: -; J gene: TRBJ1-6; clone size: few; V gene: TRBV15; CDR3 DNA: TGTGCCACCAGCAGAGATAAAGCTTACGGTTCACCCCTCCACTTT; CDR3 protein: CATSRDKAYGSPLHF
D gene: -; J gene: TRBJ2-5; clone size: -; V gene: TRBV5-4; CDR3 DNA: TGTGCCAGCAGCTTGGCAGGTCAGGGAGAGACCCAGTACTTC; CDR3 protein: CASSLAGQGETQYF
D gene: -; J gene: TRBJ2-1; clone size: -; V gene: TRBV9; CDR3 DNA: TGTGCCAGCAGCGGGCCTCCGGTCACAGGGCCTTACAATGAGCAGTTCTTC; CDR3 protein: CASSGPPVTGPYNEQFF
D gene: -; J gene: TRBJ1-3; clone size: -; V gene: TRBV23-1; CDR3 DNA: TGCGCCAGCAGACCTAGACGGGGGGGAGCCGCTCTAAGAAACACCATATATTTT; CDR3 protein: CASRPRRGGAALRNTIYF
D gene: -; J gene: TRBJ2-2; clone size: -; V gene: TRBV5-1; CDR3 DNA: TGCGCCAGCAGCTTAGGACAGTATCTAACCGGGGAGCTGTTTTTT; CDR3 protein: CASSLGQYLTGELFF
D gene: TRBD2; J gene: TRBJ2-1; clone size: -; V gene: TRBV4-2; CDR3 DNA: TGTGCCAGCAGCCAAGTGGCTGCGGGGGGGTCCTACAATGAGCAGTTCTTC; CDR3 protein: CASSQVAAGGSYNEQFF
D gene: TRBD1; J gene: TRBJ2-4; clone size: few; V gene: TRBV4-2; CDR3 DNA: TGTGCCAGCAAACAGGGGGCGCAGGACAAAAACATTCAGTACTTC; CDR3 protein: CASKQGAQDKNIQYF
D gene: -; J gene: TRBJ1-6; clone size: few; V gene: TRBV2; CDR3 DNA: TGTGCCAGCAGCCCTGCGGGGGTTGATTCACCCCTCCACTTT; CDR3 protein: CASSPAGVDSPLHF
D gene: TRBD1; J gene: TRBJ1-6; clone size: once; V gene: TRBV6-6; CDR3 DNA: TGTGCCAGCAGGACAGGGGACAGCTCCTATAATTCACCCCTCCACTTT; CDR3 protein: CASRTGDSSYNSPLHF
D gene: TRBD2; J gene: TRBJ2-3; clone size: few; V gene: TRBV7-9; CDR3 DNA: TGTGCCAGCAGCCCAGCCAGCGGGGGGGCCTCAGATACGCAGTATTTT; CDR3 protein: CASSPASGGASDTQYF
D gene: -; J gene: TRBJ1-6; clone size: few; V gene: TRBV4-1; CDR3 DNA: TGCGCCAGCAGCTCCGGCTATGCAGGAAATTCACCCCTCCACTTT; CDR3 protein: CASSSGYAGNSPLHF
D gene: TRBD1; J gene: TRBJ1-1; clone size: -; V gene: TRBV9; CDR3 DNA: TGTGCCAGCAGCGTAGGGGGAACCGGGACAGCCGACACTGAAGCTTTCTTT; CDR3 protein: CASSVGGTGTADTEAFF
D gene: -; J gene: TRBJ2-7; clone size: -; V gene: TRBV3-1/TRBV3-2; CDR3 DNA: TGTGCCAGCAGCCAAGCCCTATCCCGCTACGAGCAGTACTTC; CDR3 protein: CASSQALSRYEQYF
D gene: TRBD2; J gene: TRBJ2-3; clone size: -; V gene: TRBV19; CDR3 DNA: TGTGCCAGTAACGGCGGGGGAGGAGATACGCAGTATTTT; CDR3 protein: CASNGGGGDTQYF
D gene: TRBD1; J gene: TRBJ2-5; clone size: -; V gene: TRBV6-5; CDR3 DNA: TGTGCCAGCAGATCTCTCGGGACAGGGGCCGAGACCCAGTACTTC; CDR3 protein: CASRSLGTGAETQYF
D gene: -; J gene: TRBJ1-6; clone size: -; V gene: TRBV5-1; CDR3 DNA: TGCGCCAGCAGCTTAGGACAAATCTCCTATAATTCACCCCTCCACTTT; CDR3 protein: CASSLGQISYNSPLHF
D gene: TRBD1; J gene: TRBJ2-7; clone size: -; V gene: TRBV11-2; CDR3 DNA: TGTGCCAGCAGCCCGGGACAGGGCCTCTACGAGCAGTACTTC; CDR3 protein: CASSPGQGLYEQYF
D gene: TRBD2; J gene: TRBJ2-3; clone size: -; V gene: TRBV2; CDR3 DNA: TGTGCCAGCACCGGGACTAGCGGGGGCGATACGCAGTATTTT; CDR3 protein: CASTGTSGGDTQYF
D gene: -; J gene: TRBJ2-7; clone size: -; V gene: TRBV27; CDR3 DNA: TGTGCCAGCAGCCACCGGGGGACAGACTACGAGCAGTACTTC; CDR3 protein: CASSHRGTDYEQYF
D gene: -; J gene: TRBJ2-1; clone size: -; V gene: TRBV4-1; CDR3 DNA: TGCGCCAGCAGCCAAGTTGCAGGGATGGGTGAGCAGTTCTTC; CDR3 protein: CASSQVAGMGEQFF
D gene: -; J gene: TRBJ1-4; clone size: -; V gene: TRBV11-2; CDR3 DNA: TGTGCCAGCAGCTACGACAGGCCTAATGAAAAACTGTTTTTT; CDR3 protein: CASSYDRPNEKLFF
D gene: -; J gene: TRBJ2-5; clone size: once; V gene: TRBV6-1; CDR3 DNA: TGTGCCAGCAGTGAAGGTAGTGCGCAAGAGACCCAGTACTTC; CDR3 protein: CASSEGSAQETQYF
D gene: -; J gene: TRBJ1-5; clone size: -; V gene: TRBV12-3/TRBV12-4; CDR3 DNA: TGTGCCAGCTCCCTCAGGAACTATCAGCCCCAGCATTTT; CDR3 protein: CASSLRNYQPQHF
D gene: -; J gene: TRBJ1-5; clone size: once; V gene: TRBV6-5; CDR3 DNA: TGTGCCAGCAAAATCAGAGGCATTAATCAGCCCCAGCATTTT; CDR3 protein: CASKIRGINQPQHF
D gene: -; J gene: TRBJ2-2; clone size: -; V gene: TRBV27; CDR3 DNA: TGTGCCAGCAGTTTAATAGGAACAGGGAACACCGGGGAGCTGTTTTTT; CDR3 protein: CASSLIGTGNTGELFF
D gene: TRBD1; J gene: TRBJ1-1; clone size: -; V gene: TRBV15; CDR3 DNA: TGTGCCACCAGCAGAGATTTGAGGACAGGGGCCGCTTTCTTT; CDR3 protein: CATSRDLRTGAAFF
D gene: TRBD2; J gene: TRBJ2-7; clone size: -; V gene: TRBV28; CDR3 DNA: TGTGCCAGCAGTCAGACGACTAGCGGGGACTCTTTGGCGCAGTACTTC; CDR3 protein: CASSQTTSGDSLAQYF
D gene: TRBD1; J gene: TRBJ1-2; clone size: -; V gene: TRBV5-1; CDR3 DNA: TGCGCCAGCAGCTCCGAGGGGACAGGGAGGCAAGGCTACACCTTC; CDR3 protein: CASSSEGTGRQGYTF
D gene: -; J gene: TRBJ1-2; clone size: -; V gene: TRBV27; CDR3 DNA: TGTGCCAGCAGTTTATCCTCGGGGAGTTATGGCTACACCTTC; CDR3 protein: CASSLSSGSYGYTF
D gene: -; J gene: TRBJ1-1; clone size: -; V gene: TRBV9; CDR3 DNA: TGTGCCAGCAGCGTAGACGAGGGAGCGAACACTGAAGCTTTCTTT; CDR3 protein: CASSVDEGANTEAFF
D gene: -; J gene: TRBJ1-2; clone size: -; V gene: TRBV7-9; CDR3 DNA: TGTGCCAGCAGCTTATTTAGGGACACCAGGGCACAATATGGCTACACCTTC; CDR3 protein: CASSLFRDTRAQYGYTF
D gene: -; J gene: TRBJ1-2; clone size: -; V gene: TRBV5-1; CDR3 DNA: TGCGCCAGCAGCACCGGGACTGCGGGAGGTAGGAATGGCTACACCTTC; CDR3 protein: CASSTGTAGGRNGYTF
D gene: -; J gene: TRBJ1-1; clone size: once; V gene: TRBV6-5; CDR3 DNA: TGTGCCAGCAGTTACGCCAGGCCAACTGAAGCTTTCTTT; CDR3 protein: CASSYARPTEAFF
D gene: -; J gene: TRBJ1-1; clone size: -; V gene: TRBV3-1/TRBV3-2; CDR3 DNA: TGTGCCAGCAGCCAAGTGCGAGGGAACACTGAAGCTTTCTTT; CDR3 protein: CASSQVRGNTEAFF
D gene: TRBD1; J gene: TRBJ2-1; clone size: -; V gene: TRBV7-9; CDR3 DNA: TGTGCCAGCAGCTCAAACAGGGGGTCCTACAATGAGCAGTTCTTC; CDR3 protein: CASSSNRGSYNEQFF
D gene: TRBD1; J gene: TRBJ1-5; clone size: -; V gene: TRBV27; CDR3 DNA: TGTGCCAGCAGTTATCAAGAGGACAGGGAGACATATCAGCCCCAGCATTTT; CDR3 protein: CASSYQEDRETYQPQHF
D gene: TRBD2; J gene: TRBJ2-5; clone size: few; V gene: TRBV29-1; CDR3 DNA: TGCAGCGTGGTTAGCGGGGGCTCAGACCAAGAGACCCAGTACTTC; CDR3 protein: CSVVSGGSDQETQYF